A selection of T cell receptor beta chains follows, all from one sample in a study of blood T cell repertoires in COVID-19. Here immunoSEQ multiplex PCR was the method, and the copy in TCRdb shows in-frame clones only, minus some. Of over 200,000 clones detected, 92% appear once; the ten largest clones hold around 0.84%. The sequenced material came from peripheral blood. Receptors originate from a man in his 60s with COVID-19, enrolled during active disease. CDR3s include the opening cysteine and the closing phenylalanine or tryptophan. The order of the fields is D gene, J gene, V gene, clone size, CDR3 DNA, CDR3 protein. D genes are given only for firm matches. Some rows mark clone size as missing; the rest say once, few, many or name a class of expanded clone.

-	TRBJ2-7	TRBV6-1	-	TGTGCCAGCAGTGAAGCTGTCTATACCTACGAGCAGTACTTC	CASSEAVYTYEQYF
-	TRBJ2-1	TRBV21-1	-	TGTGCCAGCAGCAGGTCCCGGGACTGGAGCTCCTACAATGAGCAGTTCTTC	CASSRSRDWSSYNEQFF
-	TRBJ2-1	TRBV6-5	-	TGTGCCAGCAGCCACGGGAGAACCTACAATGAGCAGTTCTTC	CASSHGRTYNEQFF
TRBD1	TRBJ2-1	TRBV6-4	-	TGTGCCAGCAGTCCTGACAGGGGCTCCTACAATGAGCAGTTCTTC	CASSPDRGSYNEQFF
TRBD1	TRBJ1-3	TRBV18	-	TGTGCCAGCTCACCCCTAGGACAGGGGGCGGATTCTGGAAACACCATATATTTT	CASSPLGQGADSGNTIYF
TRBD2	TRBJ2-7	TRBV11-2	-	TGTGCCAGCAGCTTGACTAGCGGGGAGTACGAGCAGTACTTC	CASSLTSGEYEQYF
-	TRBJ2-2	TRBV19	-	TGTGCCAGTAGAATGGGAGGCACTGATCCCGGGGAGCTGTTTTTT	CASRMGGTDPGELFF
-	TRBJ1-6	TRBV6-5	-	TGTGCCAGCAGTTACAAGGGGGGGAATTCACCCCTCCACTTT	CASSYKGGNSPLHF
TRBD1	TRBJ1-1	TRBV6-5	-	TGTGCCAGCAGCCTCCAGGGGGGAAGAGCTTTCTTT	CASSLQGGRAFF
TRBD1	TRBJ1-5	TRBV10-2	-	TGCGCCAGCAGATGGGGACAGGGGTCAGGGCCCCAGCATTTT	CASRWGQGSGPQHF
TRBD1	TRBJ2-2	TRBV24-1	-	TGTGCCACCAGAGGTACAGGGGGCGGCACCGGGGAGCTGTTTTTT	CATRGTGGGTGELFF
TRBD2	TRBJ2-3	TRBV6-5	-	TGTGCCAGCAGTTACTCAAGCGGGGGGGGACTTTATCGGCAGTATTTT	CASSYSSGGGLYRQYF
TRBD1	TRBJ1-5	TRBV19	-	TGTGCCAGTAGTCCCCGGGACAGGGGGAGCAATCAGCCCCAGCATTTT	CASSPRDRGSNQPQHF
-	TRBJ1-2	TRBV19	-	TGTGCCAGTAGTATTCAGGGTCCCGTCTACGGCTATGGCTACACCTTC	CASSIQGPVYGYGYTF
-	TRBJ1-3	TRBV29-1	-	TGCAGCGTGAGCCCAGGAAACACCATATATTTT	CSVSPGNTIYF
-	TRBJ1-2	TRBV10-1	-	TGCGCCAGCAGCCCAGGCCCTATCTATGGCTACACCTTC	CASSPGPIYGYTF
TRBD1	TRBJ1-4	TRBV2	-	TGTGCCAGCAGTGAACAGGGGGCATTGTTTTTT	CASSEQGALFF
TRBD2	TRBJ2-3	TRBV2	-	TGTGCCAGCAGTGAAGGACTAGCGGGAACAGATACGCAGTATTTT	CASSEGLAGTDTQYF
TRBD1	TRBJ1-5	TRBV28	-	TGTGCCAGCAGTTCCGGGACAGGGGTTTATAGCAATCAGCCCCAGCATTTT	CASSSGTGVYSNQPQHF
-	TRBJ2-7	TRBV13	-	TGTGCCAGCAGCCTACTAGAGGAGCAGTACTTC	CASSLLEEQYF
-	TRBJ1-2	TRBV18	-	TGTGCCAGCTCACCTAACCGGAGGGAAGGCTACACCTTC	CASSPNRREGYTF
TRBD2	TRBJ2-3	TRBV3-1/TRBV3-2	-	TGTGCCAGCAGCCAGTGGCGGGGGGGGACCGGGGATACGCAGTATTTT	CASSQWRGGTGDTQYF
-	TRBJ1-2	TRBV19	few	TGTGCCAGTAGTAGTCAGGTCCGGGGGTCTGGTGGCTACACCTTC	CASSSQVRGSGGYTF
-	TRBJ2-3	TRBV19	-	TGTGCCAGTAGTATGCCAGGGGGAGGACCAGATACGCAGTATTTT	CASSMPGGGPDTQYF
-	TRBJ2-7	TRBV28	-	TGTGCCAGCAGTTCAGAACAGTTTTCCACAGGCTCCGAGCAGTACTTC	CASSSEQFSTGSEQYF
-	TRBJ2-7	TRBV28	-	TGTGCCAGCAGTTCGATGACTCCGATCGAGCAGTACTTC	CASSSMTPIEQYF